This record covers a single TCR beta chain. Antigen: not known. After template switching added a universal primer site, the resulting cDNA carried unique molecular identifiers. TCRdb redid the calling of the 5' RACE reads with MiXCR, one entry per CDR3 protein. The data contain 1,800,000 or so distinct CDR3 sequences, around a third of them singletons. This entry comes from a study of identical twins. The study, taken as a whole, reports: An excess of low generation probability was shown by twin-shared out-of-frame alpha sequences. Zero-insertion analyses could be partly confounded by invariant MAIT and iNKT cells.

Healthy Caucasians alone served as donors. The CDR3 runs 11 residues. Trimming cost V 0 bases and J 12 bases, with 12 bases left between them. Germline V gives CDR1 DFQATT, CDR2 SNEGSKA (reference sequence). The chain employs TRBV20-1 and TRBJ2-7; possibly TRBD2 for D (6 bases). The receptor comes from a newborn girl in good health. Material for sequencing was cord blood. In DNA, the CDR3 is TGCAGTGCTAGAGATAGCGGAAAACCGTACTTC. Amino acid sequence: CSARDSGKPYF.